This T cell receptor beta chain was captured in a study of blood T cell repertoires in COVID-19. Background on the study: Whether acute or convalescent, the COVID-19 samples came from the United States, Italy and Spain. The analysed material was cDNA or gDNA that came from T cells, B-cell-depleted T cells, or PBMCs.

Germline lookup yields CDR1 SQVTM and CDR2 ANQGSEA. Trimming took 5 bases from V and 4 from J, leaving 9 bases between them. The CDR3 consists of 12 residues. Clones were read by immunoSEQ multiplex PCR, and TCRdb kept only the in-frame ones, dropping some. Of fewer than 250,000 clones listed, around 82% are singletons. Cohort placement rested on clinical history that participants reported themselves. It was within 2 weeks before study entry that exposed participants met a COVID-19 case. The source is a woman in her forties or fifties who had been exposed to COVID-19. The sample consisted of PBMCs or T cells enriched from blood (not recorded which). The chain uses TRBV29-1 and TRBJ1-3, with D unclear. The CDR3 nucleotides read TGCAGCGTTAAATCACAGGGAAACACCATATATTTT. The encoded protein is CSVKSQGNTIYF.